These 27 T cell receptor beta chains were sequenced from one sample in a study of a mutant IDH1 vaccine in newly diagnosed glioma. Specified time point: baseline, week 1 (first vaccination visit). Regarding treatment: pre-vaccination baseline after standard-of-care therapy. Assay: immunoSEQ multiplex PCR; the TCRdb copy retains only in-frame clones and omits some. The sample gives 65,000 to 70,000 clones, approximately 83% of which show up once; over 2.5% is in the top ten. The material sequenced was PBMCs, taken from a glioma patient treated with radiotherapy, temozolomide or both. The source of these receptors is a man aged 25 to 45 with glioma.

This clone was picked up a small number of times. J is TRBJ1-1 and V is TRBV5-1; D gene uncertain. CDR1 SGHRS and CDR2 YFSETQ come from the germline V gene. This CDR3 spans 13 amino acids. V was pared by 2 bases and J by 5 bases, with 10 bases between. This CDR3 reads CASSFMEGTEAFF. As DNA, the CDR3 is TGCGCCAGCAGCTTCATGGAGGGAACTGAAGCTTTCTTT.

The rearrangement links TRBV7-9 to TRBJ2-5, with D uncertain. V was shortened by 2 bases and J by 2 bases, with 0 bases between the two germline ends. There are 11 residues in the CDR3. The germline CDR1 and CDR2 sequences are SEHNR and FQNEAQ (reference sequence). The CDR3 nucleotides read TGTGCCAGCAGCTTACAAGAGACCCAGTACTTC. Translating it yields CASSLQETQYF.

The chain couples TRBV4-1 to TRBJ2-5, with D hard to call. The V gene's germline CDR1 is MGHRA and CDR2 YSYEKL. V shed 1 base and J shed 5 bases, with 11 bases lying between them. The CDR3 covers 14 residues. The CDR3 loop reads CASSQVYGGETQYF. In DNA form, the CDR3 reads TGCGCCAGCAGCCAAGTATATGGTGGGGAGACCCAGTACTTC.

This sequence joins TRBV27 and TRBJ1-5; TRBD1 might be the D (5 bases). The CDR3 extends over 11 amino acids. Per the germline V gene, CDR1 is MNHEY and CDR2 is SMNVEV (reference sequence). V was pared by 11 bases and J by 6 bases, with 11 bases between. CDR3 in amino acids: CASGYSQPQHF. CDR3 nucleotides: TGTGCCTCAGGGTATTCTCAGCCCCAGCATTTT.

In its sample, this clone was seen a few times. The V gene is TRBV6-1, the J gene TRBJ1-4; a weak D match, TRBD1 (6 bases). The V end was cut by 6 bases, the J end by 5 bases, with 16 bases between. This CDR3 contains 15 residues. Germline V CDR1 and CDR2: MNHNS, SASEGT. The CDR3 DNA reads TGTGCCAGCAGCCCACAGGGATGGGGGAATGAAAAACTGTTTTTT. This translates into CASSPQGWGNEKLFF.

CDR3 nucleotide sequence: TGCAGTGCGGACGGGTACAATGAGCAGTTCTTC. Amino acid sequence: CSADGYNEQFF. The V call is TRBV20-1, the J call TRBJ2-1; D call uncertain. V was clipped by 6 bases and J by 4 bases, with 7 bases between them. The length of the CDR3 is 11 residues. CDR1 and CDR2 (germline): DFQATT, SNEGSKA (reference sequence).

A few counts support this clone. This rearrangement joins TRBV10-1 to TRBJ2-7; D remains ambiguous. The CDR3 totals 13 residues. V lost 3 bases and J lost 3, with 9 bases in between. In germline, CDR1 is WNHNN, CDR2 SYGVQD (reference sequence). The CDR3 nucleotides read TGCGCCAGCAGTGAAGGGATTCGCTACGAGCAGTACTTC. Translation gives CASSEGIRYEQYF.

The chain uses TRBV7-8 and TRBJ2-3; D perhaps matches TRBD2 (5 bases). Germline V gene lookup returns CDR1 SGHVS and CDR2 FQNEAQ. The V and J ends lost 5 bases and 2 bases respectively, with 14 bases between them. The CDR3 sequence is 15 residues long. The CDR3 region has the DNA TGTGCCAGCAGCCCAGGACGGGAACCCACAGATACGCAGTATTTT. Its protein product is CASSPGREPTDTQYF.

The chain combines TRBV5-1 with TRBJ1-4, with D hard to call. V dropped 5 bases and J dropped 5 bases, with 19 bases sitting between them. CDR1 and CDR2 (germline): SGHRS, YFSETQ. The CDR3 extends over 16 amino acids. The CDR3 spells CASSPGMGIGNEKLFF. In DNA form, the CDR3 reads TGCGCCAGCAGTCCGGGGATGGGTATCGGGAATGAAAAACTGTTTTTT.

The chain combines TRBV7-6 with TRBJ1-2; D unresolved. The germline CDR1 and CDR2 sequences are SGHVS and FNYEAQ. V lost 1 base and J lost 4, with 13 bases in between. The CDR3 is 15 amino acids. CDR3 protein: CASSLVIQASYGYTF. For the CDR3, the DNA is TGTGCCAGCAGCTTAGTAATTCAGGCGAGCTATGGCTACACCTTC.

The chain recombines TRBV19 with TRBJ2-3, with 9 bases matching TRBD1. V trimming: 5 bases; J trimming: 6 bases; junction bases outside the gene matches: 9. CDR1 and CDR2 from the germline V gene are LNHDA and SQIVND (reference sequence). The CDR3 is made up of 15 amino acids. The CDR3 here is CASSYLGQGKDTQYF. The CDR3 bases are TGTGCCAGTAGTTACCTAGGACAGGGGAAGGATACGCAGTATTTT. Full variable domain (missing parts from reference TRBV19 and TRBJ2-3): DGGITQSPKYLFRKEGQNVTLSCEQNLNHDAMYWYRQDPGQGLRLIYYSQIVNDFQKGDIAEGYSVSREKKESFPLTVTSAQKNPTAFYLCASSYLGQGKDTQYFGPGTRLTVL.

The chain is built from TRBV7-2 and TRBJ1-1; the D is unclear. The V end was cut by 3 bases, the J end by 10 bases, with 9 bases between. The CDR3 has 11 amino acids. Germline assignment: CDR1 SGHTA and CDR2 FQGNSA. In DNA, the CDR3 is TGTGCCAGCAGCTTGATGATGGGAGCTTTCTTT. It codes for CASSLMMGAFF.

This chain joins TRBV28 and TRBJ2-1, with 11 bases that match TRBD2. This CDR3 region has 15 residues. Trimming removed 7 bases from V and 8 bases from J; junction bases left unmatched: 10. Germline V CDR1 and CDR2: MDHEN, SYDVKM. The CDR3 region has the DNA TGTGCCAGCAATTCCCCCGGACTAGCGGGCTATGAGCAGTTCTTC. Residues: CASNSPGLAGYEQFF.

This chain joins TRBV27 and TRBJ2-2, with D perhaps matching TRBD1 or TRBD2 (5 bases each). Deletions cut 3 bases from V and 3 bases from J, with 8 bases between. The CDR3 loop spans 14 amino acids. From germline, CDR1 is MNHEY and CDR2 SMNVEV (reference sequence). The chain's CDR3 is CASSFRGDTGELFF. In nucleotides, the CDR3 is TGTGCCAGCAGTTTTCGAGGGGACACCGGGGAGCTGTTTTTT.

CDR3 protein: CASSALYPGLGSSYEQYF. CDR3 sequence (DNA): TGCGCCAGCAGCGCACTATACCCGGGACTAGGTAGCTCCTACGAGCAGTACTTC. The V call is TRBV4-1, the J call TRBJ2-7; 8 bases line up with TRBD2. The CDR3 consists of 18 residues. The J segment lost 0 bases and the V segment lost 5 bases, leaving 15 bases of the junction unmatched. CDR1 MGHRA and CDR2 YSYEKL come from the germline V gene.

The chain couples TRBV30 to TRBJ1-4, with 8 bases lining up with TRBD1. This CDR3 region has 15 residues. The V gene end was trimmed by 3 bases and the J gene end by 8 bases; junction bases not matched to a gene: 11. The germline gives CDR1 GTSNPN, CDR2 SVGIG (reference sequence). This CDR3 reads CAWSWGSRGREKLFF. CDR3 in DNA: TGTGCCTGGAGCTGGGGATCCAGGGGGCGAGAAAAACTGTTTTTT.

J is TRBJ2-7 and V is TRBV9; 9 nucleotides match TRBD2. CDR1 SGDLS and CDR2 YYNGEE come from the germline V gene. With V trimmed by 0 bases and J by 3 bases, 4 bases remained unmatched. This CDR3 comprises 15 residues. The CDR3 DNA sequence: TGTGCCAGCAGCGTAGCAGCGGGGGGCCTCTACGAGCAGTACTTC. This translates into CASSVAAGGLYEQYF.

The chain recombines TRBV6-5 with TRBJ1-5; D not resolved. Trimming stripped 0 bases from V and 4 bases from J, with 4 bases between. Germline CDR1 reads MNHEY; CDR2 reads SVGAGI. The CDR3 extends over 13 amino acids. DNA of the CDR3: TGTGCCAGCAGTTACTCGCCTAATCAGCCCCAGCATTTT. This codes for CASSYSPNQPQHF.

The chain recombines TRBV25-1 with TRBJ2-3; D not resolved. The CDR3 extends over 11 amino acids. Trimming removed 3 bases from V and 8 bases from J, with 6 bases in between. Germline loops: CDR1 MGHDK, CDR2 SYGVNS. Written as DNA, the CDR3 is TGTGCCAGCAGTGAGTCCTTTACGCAGTATTTT. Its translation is CASSESFTQYF.

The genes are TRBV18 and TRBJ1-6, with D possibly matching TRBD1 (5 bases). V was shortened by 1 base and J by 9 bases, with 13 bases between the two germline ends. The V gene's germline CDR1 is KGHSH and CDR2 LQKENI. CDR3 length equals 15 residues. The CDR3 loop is CASSPQGTVSSPLHF. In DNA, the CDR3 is TGTGCCAGCTCACCACAGGGGACTGTGAGTTCACCCCTCCACTTT.

The CDR3 sequence: CASRGDGFSPLHF. CDR3 in DNA: TGTGCCAGCAGGGGGGATGGGTTTTCACCCCTCCACTTT. V and J are TRBV27 and TRBJ1-6; weak D call: TRBD1 (5 bases). The CDR3 runs 13 residues. The germline CDR1 and CDR2 sequences are MNHEY and SMNVEV (reference sequence). Trimming took 6 bases from V and 9 from J, leaving 12 bases between them.

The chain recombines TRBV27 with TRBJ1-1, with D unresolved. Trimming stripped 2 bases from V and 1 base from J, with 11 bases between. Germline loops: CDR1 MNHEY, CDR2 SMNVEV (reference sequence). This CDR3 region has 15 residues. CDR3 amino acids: CASSLVRHQNTEAFF. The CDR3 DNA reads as TGTGCCAGCAGTTTAGTAAGACACCAGAACACTGAAGCTTTCTTT.

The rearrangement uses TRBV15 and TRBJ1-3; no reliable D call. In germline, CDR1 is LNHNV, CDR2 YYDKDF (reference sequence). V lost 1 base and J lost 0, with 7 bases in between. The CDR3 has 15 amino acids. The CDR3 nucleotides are TGTGCCACCAGCAGAGTTATTTCCTCTGGAAACACCATATATTTT. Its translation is CATSRVISSGNTIYF.

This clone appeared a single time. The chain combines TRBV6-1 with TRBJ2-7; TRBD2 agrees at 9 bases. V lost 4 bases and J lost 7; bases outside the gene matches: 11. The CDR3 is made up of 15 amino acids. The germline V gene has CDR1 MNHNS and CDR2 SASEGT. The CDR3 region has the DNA TGTGCCAGCAGTGTGGCGTCTAGCGGGAAAGCAGAGCAGTACTTC. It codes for CASSVASSGKAEQYF.

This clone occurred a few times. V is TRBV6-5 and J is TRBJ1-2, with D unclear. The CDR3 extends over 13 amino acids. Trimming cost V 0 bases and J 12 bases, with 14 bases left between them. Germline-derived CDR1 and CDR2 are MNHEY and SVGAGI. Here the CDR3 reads CASSYSPGIPDTF. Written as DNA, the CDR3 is TGTGCCAGCAGTTACTCGCCAGGTATCCCGGACACCTTC.

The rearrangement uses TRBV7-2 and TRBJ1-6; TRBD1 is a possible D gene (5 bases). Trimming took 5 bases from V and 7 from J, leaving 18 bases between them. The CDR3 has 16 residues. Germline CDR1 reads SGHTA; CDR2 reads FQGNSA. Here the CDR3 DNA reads TGTGCCAGCAGCCCCCGCGGGGCGGGCGGGAATTCACCCCTCCACTTT. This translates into CASSPRGAGGNSPLHF. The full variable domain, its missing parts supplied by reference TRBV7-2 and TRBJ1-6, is GAGVSQSPSNKVTEKGKDVELRCDPISGHTALYWYRQSLGQGLEFLIYFQGNSAPDKSGLPSDRFSAERTGGSVSTLTIQRTQQEDSAVYLCASSPRGAGGNSPLHFGNGTRLTVT.

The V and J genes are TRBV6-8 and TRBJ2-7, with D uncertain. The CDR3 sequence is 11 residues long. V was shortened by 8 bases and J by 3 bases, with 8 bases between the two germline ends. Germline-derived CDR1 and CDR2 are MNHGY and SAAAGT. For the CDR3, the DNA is TGTGCCAGCGTCGGGTTCTACGAGCAGTACTTC. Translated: CASVGFYEQYF.